This TCR beta chain was documented in a study of blood T cell repertoires in COVID-19. Study-wide background: T cells, B-cell-depleted T cells, or PBMCs supplied cDNA or gDNA.

The table came from immunoSEQ multiplex PCR; TCRdb's copy has only in-frame clones and leaves some out. The profile shows roughly 160,000 clones, over 75% of them singletons. Recovered Cohort 3 donors showed two negative PCRs, clearance, or symptom resolution. Germline CDR1 and CDR2: MDHEN and SYDVKM. The CDR3 loop spans 16 amino acids. V lost 2 bases to trimming and J lost 1 base; unmatched junction nucleotides: 5. This sequence originates from a man between 50 and 59 years old who had recovered from COVID-19. The sample comprised PBMCs or T cells enriched from blood (not recorded which). This rearrangement joins TRBV28 to TRBJ2-5; 9 positions match TRBD2. The CDR3 sequence is CASSLGLAGFQETQYF. CDR3 nucleotides: TGTGCCAGCAGTTTAGGGCTAGCGGGGTTCCAAGAGACCCAGTACTTC.